These T cell receptor beta chains were read from a single sample in a study of breast tumors, draining lymph nodes, adjacent tissues. TCRdb re-derived calls from the multiplex PCR reads in MiXCR, one entry per CDR3 protein. The table includes around 130,000 distinct CDR3 sequences, 21% detected once. Sequencing was done on a sample of axillary lymph node tissue. These receptors came from a female donor with breast cancer. Some clones in this sample may be carry-over from other donors' samples. Each CDR3 is given with its conserved first and last residue. Fields, in order: CDR3 DNA, CDR3 protein, clone size, V gene, D gene, J gene. A D gene is named only where the DNA matches it firmly. Only some rows state a clone size, as once, few, many or a class for expanded clones.

CDR3nt: TGTGCCAGCGGTTTATTCCCTCTTAGCACAGATACGCAGTATTTT; CDR3aa: CASGLFPLSTDTQYF; abundance: .; v_gene: TRBV27; d_gene: .; j_gene: TRBJ2-3
CDR3nt: TGTGCCACTGATGATGGGCCGGACAATCAGCCCCAGCATTTT; CDR3aa: CATDDGPDNQPQHF; abundance: many; v_gene: TRBV15; d_gene: .; j_gene: TRBJ1-5
CDR3nt: TGTGCCACCAGTAAGCCAAACACCGGGGAGCTGTTTTTT; CDR3aa: CATSKPNTGELFF; abundance: many; v_gene: TRBV24-1; d_gene: .; j_gene: TRBJ2-2
CDR3nt: TGTGCCAGCAGTTACCCTAGCGGGATTATATCCTACAATGAGCAGCTCTTC; CDR3aa: CASSYPSGIISYNEQLF; abundance: .; v_gene: TRBV6-2/TRBV6-3; d_gene: TRBD2; j_gene: TRBJ2-1
CDR3nt: TGTGCCAGCAGTTACAGCACGGGCACAGATACGCAGTATTTT; CDR3aa: CASSYSTGTDTQYF; abundance: many; v_gene: TRBV6-5; d_gene: .; j_gene: TRBJ2-3
CDR3nt: TGTGCCAGCAGCCTGGGGGTCAACTCTGGAAACACCATATATTTT; CDR3aa: CASSLGVNSGNTIYF; abundance: many; v_gene: TRBV5-8; d_gene: .; j_gene: TRBJ1-3
CDR3nt: TGTGCCAGCAGCCAAGGAAGGGGGATGGGTCAGCCCCAGCATTTT; CDR3aa: CASSQGRGMGQPQHF; abundance: once; v_gene: TRBV3-1; d_gene: .; j_gene: TRBJ1-5
CDR3nt: TGTGCCAGCAGCTCCCCGGGCTACGAGCAGTACTTC; CDR3aa: CASSSPGYEQYF; abundance: many; v_gene: TRBV7-9; d_gene: .; j_gene: TRBJ2-7
CDR3nt: TGTGCCAGCAGCCTGGACGGGACAGGGAGGGTCGGGGAGCTGTTTTTT; CDR3aa: CASSLDGTGRVGELFF; abundance: few; v_gene: TRBV6-5; d_gene: TRBD1; j_gene: TRBJ2-2
CDR3nt: TGTGCCAGCAGCCTCGGGACTAGCAATAGAGATACGCAGTATTTT; CDR3aa: CASSLGTSNRDTQYF; abundance: few; v_gene: TRBV5-4; d_gene: TRBD2; j_gene: TRBJ2-3
CDR3nt: TGTGCCAGCAGCTTAAGGCCGGGACAGGGAGATGGCTACACCTTC; CDR3aa: CASSLRPGQGDGYTF; abundance: many; v_gene: TRBV11-2; d_gene: TRBD1; j_gene: TRBJ1-2
CDR3nt: TGTGCCACCAGTACGGGGGGCGGCCGCTCTGGGGCCAACGTCCTGACTTTC; CDR3aa: CATSTGGGRSGANVLTF; abundance: many; v_gene: TRBV15; d_gene: .; j_gene: TRBJ2-6
CDR3nt: TGTGCCAGCAGTTTCAACCCAACAATTCACAGGGTACGAGGGGCCAACGTCCTGACTTTC; CDR3aa: CASSFNPTIHRVRGANVLTF; abundance: .; v_gene: TRBV28; d_gene: .; j_gene: TRBJ2-6
CDR3nt: TGTGCCAGCAGTCCCTGGGGACAATATAGCAATCAGCCCCAGCATTTT; CDR3aa: CASSPWGQYSNQPQHF; abundance: .; v_gene: TRBV27; d_gene: .; j_gene: TRBJ1-5
CDR3nt: TGTGCTAGCAGCCCGACAGATTACAATGAGCAGTTCTTC; CDR3aa: CASSPTDYNEQFF; abundance: many; v_gene: TRBV7-7; d_gene: .; j_gene: TRBJ2-1
CDR3nt: TGCAGTGCTAGGTCCAGGGATCCACATGGCTACACCTTC; CDR3aa: CSARSRDPHGYTF; abundance: many; v_gene: TRBV20-1; d_gene: .; j_gene: TRBJ1-2
CDR3nt: TGTGCCAGCAGCCGGGACATCCTGAACACCGGGGAGCTGTTTTTT; CDR3aa: CASSRDILNTGELFF; abundance: few; v_gene: TRBV11-1; d_gene: .; j_gene: TRBJ2-2
CDR3nt: TGTGCCAGCAGCTTAGGACGTCTAGCGGGAGACGGTTTGGATGAGCAGTTCTTC; CDR3aa: CASSLGRLAGDGLDEQFF; abundance: many; v_gene: TRBV11-3; d_gene: TRBD2; j_gene: TRBJ2-1
CDR3nt: TGTGCCACGCCTAACGGAGGGAGCGAGCAGTACTTC; CDR3aa: CATPNGGSEQYF; abundance: many; v_gene: TRBV24-1; d_gene: .; j_gene: TRBJ2-7
CDR3nt: TGTGCCAGCAGTGGACAGGGCCCTAGCAATCAGCCCCAGCATTTT; CDR3aa: CASSGQGPSNQPQHF; abundance: many; v_gene: TRBV12-3/TRBV12-4; d_gene: TRBD1; j_gene: TRBJ1-5
CDR3nt: TGCGCCAGCAGTGAGGACACGACCTTGGGGGCAAAACTGTTTTTT; CDR3aa: CASSEDTTLGAKLFF; abundance: .; v_gene: TRBV10-1; d_gene: .; j_gene: TRBJ1-4
CDR3nt: TGTGCCAGCAGCTACCGACAGGGGATCTACACCGGGGAGCTGTTTTTT; CDR3aa: CASSYRQGIYTGELFF; abundance: .; v_gene: TRBV11-1; d_gene: TRBD1; j_gene: TRBJ2-2
CDR3nt: TGTGCCAGCAGCTCGGCCTTTGGACAGCCCTATGGCTACACCTTC; CDR3aa: CASSSAFGQPYGYTF; abundance: many; v_gene: TRBV11-2; d_gene: .; j_gene: TRBJ1-2
CDR3nt: TGCGCCAGCAGCCATAGTGGTTCTTCCTTCAATGAGCAGTTCTTC; CDR3aa: CASSHSGSSFNEQFF; abundance: many; v_gene: TRBV4-1; d_gene: .; j_gene: TRBJ2-1
CDR3nt: TGCGCCAGCAGCTTGGAGGATTTGGGGGTCAGTGAGCAGTTCTTC; CDR3aa: CASSLEDLGVSEQFF; abundance: .; v_gene: TRBV5-1; d_gene: .; j_gene: TRBJ2-1
CDR3nt: TGCAGTGCTCATACGACAGGGGCGGGGGAGACCCAGTACTTC; CDR3aa: CSAHTTGAGETQYF; abundance: many; v_gene: TRBV20-1; d_gene: TRBD1; j_gene: TRBJ2-5
CDR3nt: TGCAGCTTAACCAAAGACTGGAAGAATGAGCAGTTCTTC; CDR3aa: CSLTKDWKNEQFF; abundance: many; v_gene: TRBV29-1; d_gene: .; j_gene: TRBJ2-1
CDR3nt: TGTGCCAGCAGCTTACGGGGCCGCAAGGACAGGCCCGATAATTCACCCCTCCACTTT; CDR3aa: CASSLRGRKDRPDNSPLHF; abundance: many; v_gene: TRBV7-8; d_gene: TRBD1; j_gene: TRBJ1-6
CDR3nt: TGTGCCAGCAGCGTAGTACCTAGCGCCCTAGAGACCCAGTACTTC; CDR3aa: CASSVVPSALETQYF; abundance: many; v_gene: TRBV9; d_gene: .; j_gene: TRBJ2-5
CDR3nt: TGTGCCAGCAGCTTGGGCCAGCAAGGAAACACCATATATTTT; CDR3aa: CASSLGQQGNTIYF; abundance: .; v_gene: TRBV5-4; d_gene: .; j_gene: TRBJ1-3
CDR3nt: TGTGCCAGCGTCACCACGTCCTACGAGCAGTACTTC; CDR3aa: CASVTTSYEQYF; abundance: many; v_gene: TRBV6-2/TRBV6-3; d_gene: .; j_gene: TRBJ2-7
CDR3nt: TGTGCCAGCAGCGCCCCGGTAGGGGGCAATGAGCAGTTCTTC; CDR3aa: CASSAPVGGNEQFF; abundance: many; v_gene: TRBV9; d_gene: .; j_gene: TRBJ2-1
CDR3nt: TGCGCCAGCAGCCAAGTGGACATGGGTTTTAGCAATCAGCCCCAGCATTTT; CDR3aa: CASSQVDMGFSNQPQHF; abundance: many; v_gene: TRBV4-1; d_gene: .; j_gene: TRBJ1-5
CDR3nt: TGTGCCAGCAGCCGACAGGGGGCGCAGGCAGATACGCAGTATTTT; CDR3aa: CASSRQGAQADTQYF; abundance: many; v_gene: TRBV6-1; d_gene: TRBD1; j_gene: TRBJ2-3
CDR3nt: TGTGCCAGCAGACGGACAGGAGGGGACTATGGCTACACCTTC; CDR3aa: CASRRTGGDYGYTF; abundance: many; v_gene: TRBV28; d_gene: TRBD1; j_gene: TRBJ1-2
CDR3nt: TGCAGTGCTAGAGATGGCAGACAAGAGACCCAGTACTTC; CDR3aa: CSARDGRQETQYF; abundance: many; v_gene: TRBV20-1; d_gene: .; j_gene: TRBJ2-5
CDR3nt: TGTGCCACCAGCAGAGATAAATCAGGGGGCAATCAGCCCCAGCATTTT; CDR3aa: CATSRDKSGGNQPQHF; abundance: many; v_gene: TRBV15; d_gene: .; j_gene: TRBJ1-5
CDR3nt: .; CDR3aa: CSARFGQGNVFF; abundance: once; v_gene: TRBV20-1; d_gene: .; j_gene: TRBJ1-1
CDR3nt: TGTGCCAGCAGTACGATCTTTCCCCCGGGAGATACGCAGTATTTT; CDR3aa: CASSTIFPPGDTQYF; abundance: many; v_gene: TRBV12-3/TRBV12-4; d_gene: .; j_gene: TRBJ2-3
CDR3nt: TGTGCCAGCAGTTTAGGGAAACCAGAGACCCAGTACTTC; CDR3aa: CASSLGKPETQYF; abundance: .; v_gene: TRBV12-3/TRBV12-4; d_gene: .; j_gene: TRBJ2-5
CDR3nt: TGTGCCAGCAGCCCCGGCTGGGGGCCGGAGCAGTTCTTC; CDR3aa: CASSPGWGPEQFF; abundance: many; v_gene: TRBV7-6; d_gene: .; j_gene: TRBJ2-1
CDR3nt: TGTGCCAGCAGCTTGAGGACTAGCGGGAGACCTAGCACAGATACGCAGTATTTT; CDR3aa: CASSLRTSGRPSTDTQYF; abundance: many; v_gene: TRBV7-2; d_gene: TRBD2; j_gene: TRBJ2-3
CDR3nt: TGTGCCTGGAGTCCCGGACCGAGTCAGCCCCAGCATTTT; CDR3aa: CAWSPGPSQPQHF; abundance: many; v_gene: TRBV30; d_gene: .; j_gene: TRBJ1-5
CDR3nt: TGCGCCAGCAGCTTGGAAGGGTTGGGAAACACCATATATTTT; CDR3aa: CASSLEGLGNTIYF; abundance: .; v_gene: TRBV5-1; d_gene: .; j_gene: TRBJ1-3
CDR3nt: TGTGCCAGCAGTCCCGCGGACAGGGTCGATGGCTACACCTTC; CDR3aa: CASSPADRVDGYTF; abundance: few; v_gene: TRBV27; d_gene: TRBD1; j_gene: TRBJ1-2
CDR3nt: TGTGCCAGCAGTTTAATGACTGTTACCTTTTCCTACGAGCAGTACTTC; CDR3aa: CASSLMTVTFSYEQYF; abundance: many; v_gene: TRBV12-3/TRBV12-4; d_gene: .; j_gene: TRBJ2-7
CDR3nt: TGTGCCAGCACCATTAGTCCCGACAGGCCCTCCTACGAGCAGTACTTC; CDR3aa: CASTISPDRPSYEQYF; abundance: many; v_gene: TRBV27; d_gene: .; j_gene: TRBJ2-7
CDR3nt: TGTGCCAGCAGCCCTCAGGGGGGACTTGTGAACACCGGGGAGCTGTTTTTT; CDR3aa: CASSPQGGLVNTGELFF; abundance: few; v_gene: TRBV9; d_gene: .; j_gene: TRBJ2-2